Shown below are 10 T cell receptor beta chains from a single sample sequenced in a study of monozygotic twins with inflammatory bowel disease. Reprocessing the 5' RACE reads, TCRdb reports a single entry for every CDR3 protein and omits DNA. Its table lists about 170,000 distinct CDR3 sequences. Sequenced input: blood. The receptors were gathered from a human donor with ulcerative colitis or Crohn's disease, or a healthy co-twin of an affected twin (not recorded which).

The chain carries TRBV7-3 and TRBJ2-3; the D gene TCRdb calls, TRBD2, cannot be checked with no DNA. The CDR3 loop spans 16 amino acids. The V gene's germline CDR1 is SGHTA and CDR2 FQGTGA. The chain's CDR3 is CASSLSSGSPADTQYF.

The rearrangement joins TRBV5-1 to TRBJ2-5; TCRdb indicates TRBD1, and absent DNA this call remains unverified. Germline CDR1 is SGHRS and CDR2 is YFSETQ. The CDR3 consists of 14 residues. This CDR3 reads CASSLWTVEETQYF.

This chain links TRBV12-3 or TRBV12-4 with TRBJ2-2; no DNA is available, so the TRBD1 call from TCRdb remains unchecked. CDR3 length: 14 residues. CDR3 sequence: CASSLTRATGELFF.

The chain is built from TRBV9 and TRBJ2-5; TCRdb designates TRBD1, a call that cannot be tested without DNA. Germline V gene sequence: CDR1 SGDLS, CDR2 YYNGEE. The CDR3 covers 15 residues. The CDR3 here is CASSAPGQGRETQYF.

The V call is TRBV5-1, the J call TRBJ2-7. Germline lookup yields CDR1 SGHRS and CDR2 YFSETQ. The CDR3 runs 14 residues. Here the CDR3 reads CASSLESDSYEQYF.

J is TRBJ2-3 and V is TRBV11-1; TCRdb's D call, TRBD2, is unchecked because there is no DNA. This CDR3 spans 18 amino acids. CDR1 SGHAT and CDR2 FQDESV come from the germline V gene (reference sequence). CDR3 residues: CASSPLAGTSGHINTQYF.

J is TRBJ1-4 and V is TRBV18. CDR3 length: 15 amino acids. The V gene's germline CDR1 is KGHSH and CDR2 LQKENI. CDR3 amino acids: CASSPPGRINEKLFF.

This chain links TRBV6-2 or TRBV6-3 with TRBJ2-7; TCRdb's D call, TRBD2, is unchecked because there is no DNA. This CDR3 has 15 residues. The V gene's germline CDR1 is MNHEY and CDR2 SVGEGT. This CDR3 is CASSYSLAESYEQYF.

The CDR3 reads CASSTRWTGPYEQYF. The chain uses TRBV19 and TRBJ2-7. The CDR3 is 15 amino acids. Per germline, CDR1 LNHDA and CDR2 SQIVND (reference sequence).

CDR3 sequence: CASSYSGRETQYF. The chain carries TRBV6-5 and TRBJ2-5. The CDR3 runs 13 residues. Germline CDR1 and CDR2: MNHEY and SVGAGI.